This T cell receptor (beta chain) was identified during a study of identical twins. Germline V gene sequence: CDR1 MNHNS, CDR2 SASEGT. The CDR3 runs 20 residues. With 2 bases clipped from V and 8 bases from J, the junction kept 19 bases outside the gene matches. Study results and caveats: Among monozygotic twins, out-of-frame TCR alpha sharing exceeded what models predicted. Part of the zero-insertion signal could reflect confounding by invariant MAIT and iNKT cells.

About this clonotype: No antigen is known for it.

TCRdb reprocessed the 5' RACE reads via MiXCR and lists one record per CDR3 protein. The sample yields 1.5 million to 2 million distinct CDR3 sequences, around a third seen once. V and J are TRBV6-1 and TRBJ2-3; TRBD2 aligns across 13 bases. This sequence originates from a newborn girl in good health. The sequenced sample was cord blood. The CDR3 sequence is CASSEPRQATSGRMAGTQYF. DNA of the CDR3: TGTGCCAGCAGTGAACCGAGACAGGCGACTAGCGGGAGGATGGCAGGTACGCAGTATTTT.